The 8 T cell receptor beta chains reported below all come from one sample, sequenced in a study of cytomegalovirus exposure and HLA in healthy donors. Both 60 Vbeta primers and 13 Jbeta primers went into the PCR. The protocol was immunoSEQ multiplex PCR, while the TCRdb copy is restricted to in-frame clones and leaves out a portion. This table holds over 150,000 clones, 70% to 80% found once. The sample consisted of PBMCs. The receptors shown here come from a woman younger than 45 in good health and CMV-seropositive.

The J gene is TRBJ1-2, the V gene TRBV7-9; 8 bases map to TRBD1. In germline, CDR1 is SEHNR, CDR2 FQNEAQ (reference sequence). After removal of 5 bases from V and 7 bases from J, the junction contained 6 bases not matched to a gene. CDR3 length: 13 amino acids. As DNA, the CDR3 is TGTGCCAGCAGCCCGACAGGGGATGCTGGCTACACCTTC. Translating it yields CASSPTGDAGYTF.

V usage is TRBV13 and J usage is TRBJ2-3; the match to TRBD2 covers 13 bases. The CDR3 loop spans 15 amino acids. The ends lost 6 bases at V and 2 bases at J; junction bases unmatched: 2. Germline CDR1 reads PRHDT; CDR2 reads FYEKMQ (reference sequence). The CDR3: CASRLAGGPTDTQYF. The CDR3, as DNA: TGTGCCAGCAGACTAGCGGGAGGGCCCACAGATACGCAGTATTTT.

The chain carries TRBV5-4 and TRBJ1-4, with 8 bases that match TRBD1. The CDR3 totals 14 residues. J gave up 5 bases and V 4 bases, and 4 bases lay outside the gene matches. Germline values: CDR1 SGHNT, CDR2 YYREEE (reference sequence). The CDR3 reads CASSQTGENEKLFF. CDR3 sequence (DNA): TGTGCCAGCAGCCAGACAGGGGAAAATGAAAAACTGTTTTTT.

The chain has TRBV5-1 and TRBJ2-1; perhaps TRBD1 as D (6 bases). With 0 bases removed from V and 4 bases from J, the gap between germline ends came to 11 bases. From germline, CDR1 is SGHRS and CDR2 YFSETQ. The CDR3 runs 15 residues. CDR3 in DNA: TGCGCCAGCAGCTTGGAAGGGACAACTTACAATGAGCAGTTCTTC. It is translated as CASSLEGTTYNEQFF.

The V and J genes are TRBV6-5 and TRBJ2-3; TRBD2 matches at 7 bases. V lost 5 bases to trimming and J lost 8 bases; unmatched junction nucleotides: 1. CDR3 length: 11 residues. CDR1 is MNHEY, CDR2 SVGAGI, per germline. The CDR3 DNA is TGTGCCAGCAGTACGGGAGGTACGCAGTATTTT. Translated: CASSTGGTQYF.

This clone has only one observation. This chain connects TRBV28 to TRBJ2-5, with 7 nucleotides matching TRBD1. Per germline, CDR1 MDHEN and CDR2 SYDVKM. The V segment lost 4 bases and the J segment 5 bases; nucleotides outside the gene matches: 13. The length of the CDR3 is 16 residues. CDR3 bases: TGTGCCAGCAGTTCCAACAGACAGGGCCCCAATGAGACCCAGTACTTC. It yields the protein CASSSNRQGPNETQYF.

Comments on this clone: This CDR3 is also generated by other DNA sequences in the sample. CDR3 DNA sequence: TGTGCCAGCAGCGTAGGGGCTAGCGGAAGCTCCTACAATGAGCAGTTCTTC. This gives the protein CASSVGASGSSYNEQFF. The J gene is TRBJ2-1, the V gene TRBV9, with 7 bases that match TRBD2. With V trimmed by 0 bases and J by 0 bases, 6 bases remained unmatched. Germline V lookup: CDR1 SGDLS, CDR2 YYNGEE. CDR3 length: 17 amino acids.

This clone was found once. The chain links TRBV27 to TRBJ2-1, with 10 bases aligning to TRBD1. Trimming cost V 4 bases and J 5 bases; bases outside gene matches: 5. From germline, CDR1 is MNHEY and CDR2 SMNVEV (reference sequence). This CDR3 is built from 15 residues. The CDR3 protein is CASSSRQGANNEQFF. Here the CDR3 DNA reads TGTGCCAGCAGTTCCCGACAGGGGGCTAACAATGAGCAGTTCTTC.